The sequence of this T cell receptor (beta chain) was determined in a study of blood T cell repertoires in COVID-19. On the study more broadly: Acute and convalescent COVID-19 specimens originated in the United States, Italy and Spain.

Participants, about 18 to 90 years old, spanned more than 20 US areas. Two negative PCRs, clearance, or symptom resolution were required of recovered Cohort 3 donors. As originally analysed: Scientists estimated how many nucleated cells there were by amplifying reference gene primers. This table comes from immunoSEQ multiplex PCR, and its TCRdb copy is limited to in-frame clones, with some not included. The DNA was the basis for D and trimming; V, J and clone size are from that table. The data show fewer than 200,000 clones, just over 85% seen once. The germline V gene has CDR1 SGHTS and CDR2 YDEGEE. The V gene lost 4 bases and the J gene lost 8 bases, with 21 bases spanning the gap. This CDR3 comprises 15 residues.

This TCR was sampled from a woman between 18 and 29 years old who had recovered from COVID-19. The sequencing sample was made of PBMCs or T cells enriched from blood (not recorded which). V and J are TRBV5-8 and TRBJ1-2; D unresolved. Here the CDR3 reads CASSKPSSGLHGYTF. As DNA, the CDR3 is TGTGCCAGCAGCAAACCGTCATCCGGTCTGCACGGCTACACCTTC.